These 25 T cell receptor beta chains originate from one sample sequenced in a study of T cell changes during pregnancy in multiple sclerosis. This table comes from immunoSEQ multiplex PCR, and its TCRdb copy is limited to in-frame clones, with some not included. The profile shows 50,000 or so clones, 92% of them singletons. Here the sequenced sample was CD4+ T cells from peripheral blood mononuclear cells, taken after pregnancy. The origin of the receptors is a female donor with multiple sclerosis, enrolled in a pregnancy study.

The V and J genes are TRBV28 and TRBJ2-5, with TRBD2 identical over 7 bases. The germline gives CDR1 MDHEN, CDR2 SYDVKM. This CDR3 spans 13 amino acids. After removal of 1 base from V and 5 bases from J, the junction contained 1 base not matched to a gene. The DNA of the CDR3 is TGTGCCAGCAGTTTATACGGGAGGGAGACCCAGTACTTC. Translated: CASSLYGRETQYF.

The CDR3 spells CASSLGLAGVEDTQYF. CDR3 in DNA: TGCGCCAGCAGTCTGGGACTAGCGGGAGTCGAAGATACGCAGTATTTT. The rearrangement uses TRBV4-3 and TRBJ2-3; 14 bases line up with TRBD2. The germline V gene has CDR1 LGHNA and CDR2 YSLEER. CDR3 length equals 16 residues. The V and J ends lost 6 bases and 5 bases, in that order; junction bases with no gene match: 7.

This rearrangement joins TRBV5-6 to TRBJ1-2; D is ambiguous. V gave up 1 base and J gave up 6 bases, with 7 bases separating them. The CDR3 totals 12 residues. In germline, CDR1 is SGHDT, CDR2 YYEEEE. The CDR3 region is CASSLFSNGYTF. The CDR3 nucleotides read TGTGCCAGCAGCTTGTTCTCTAATGGCTACACCTTC.

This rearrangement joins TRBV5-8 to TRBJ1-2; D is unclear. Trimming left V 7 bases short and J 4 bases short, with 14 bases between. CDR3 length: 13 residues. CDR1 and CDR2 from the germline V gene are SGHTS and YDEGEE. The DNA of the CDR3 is TGTGCCAGCGAGGGTCGAAAGACCTATGGCTACACCTTC. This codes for CASEGRKTYGYTF.

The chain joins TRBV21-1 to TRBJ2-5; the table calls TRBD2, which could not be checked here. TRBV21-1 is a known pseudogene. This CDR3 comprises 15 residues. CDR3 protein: CASSKPSPNLETQYF. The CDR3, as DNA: TGTGCCAGCAGCAAACCCTCCCCAAACTTGGAGACCCAGTACTTC.

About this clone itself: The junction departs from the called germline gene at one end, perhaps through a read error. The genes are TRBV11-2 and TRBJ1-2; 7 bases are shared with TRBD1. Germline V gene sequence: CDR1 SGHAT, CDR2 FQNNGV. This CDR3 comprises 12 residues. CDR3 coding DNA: TGTGCCAGCAGCTTAGACGCAACAGGGGACAGCTTC. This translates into CASSLDATGDSF.

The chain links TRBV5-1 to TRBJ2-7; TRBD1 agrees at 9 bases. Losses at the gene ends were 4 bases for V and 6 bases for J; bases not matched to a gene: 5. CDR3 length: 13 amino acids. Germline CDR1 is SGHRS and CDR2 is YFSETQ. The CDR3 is CASSLPTGGEQYF. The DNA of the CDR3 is TGCGCCAGCAGCCTACCGACAGGGGGCGAGCAGTACTTC.

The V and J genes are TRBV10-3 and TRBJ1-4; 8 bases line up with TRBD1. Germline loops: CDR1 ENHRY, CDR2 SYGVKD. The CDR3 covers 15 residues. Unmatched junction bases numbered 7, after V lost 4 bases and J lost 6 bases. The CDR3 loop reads CAISGGQGGDEKLFF. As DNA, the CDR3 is TGTGCCATCAGTGGTGGACAGGGAGGGGATGAAAAACTGTTTTTT.

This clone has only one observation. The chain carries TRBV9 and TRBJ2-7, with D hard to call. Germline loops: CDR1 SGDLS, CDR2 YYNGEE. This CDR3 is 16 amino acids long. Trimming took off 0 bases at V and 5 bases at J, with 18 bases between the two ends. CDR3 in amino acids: CASSVGSARGNDEQYF. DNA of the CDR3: TGTGCCAGCAGCGTAGGGTCGGCACGCGGTAACGACGAGCAGTACTTC.

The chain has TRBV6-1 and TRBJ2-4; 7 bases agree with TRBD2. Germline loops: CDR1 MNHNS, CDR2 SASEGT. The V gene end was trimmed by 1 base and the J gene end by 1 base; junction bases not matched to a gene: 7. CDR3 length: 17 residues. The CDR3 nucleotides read TGTGCCAGCAGTGAAGGGGGGGGGAGTGAGGCCAAAAACATTCAGTACTTC. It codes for CASSEGGGSEAKNIQYF.

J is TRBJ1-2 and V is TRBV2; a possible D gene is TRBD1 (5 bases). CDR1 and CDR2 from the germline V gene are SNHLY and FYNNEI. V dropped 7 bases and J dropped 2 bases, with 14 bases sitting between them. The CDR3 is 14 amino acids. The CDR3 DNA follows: TGTGCCAGCATTATCGACAGCATAAACTATGGCTACACCTTC. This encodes CASIIDSINYGYTF.

In nucleotides, the CDR3 is TGCGCCAGCAGCCAAGGTAGCGGGAGGGCCTTTGAGCAGTTCTTC. Amino acid sequence: CASSQGSGRAFEQFF. The rearrangement links TRBV4-3 to TRBJ2-1; TRBD2 matches 11 bases. The V and J ends lost 1 base and 9 bases, in that order; junction bases with no gene match: 5. This CDR3 contains 15 residues. The germline V gene has CDR1 LGHNA and CDR2 YSLEER.

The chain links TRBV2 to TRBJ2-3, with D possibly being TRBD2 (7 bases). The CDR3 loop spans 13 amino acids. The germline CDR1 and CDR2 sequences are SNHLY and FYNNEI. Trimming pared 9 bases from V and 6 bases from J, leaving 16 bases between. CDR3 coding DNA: TGTGCCAGTAGGGGGGGGAGAAAGGATACGCAGTATTTT. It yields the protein CASRGGRKDTQYF.

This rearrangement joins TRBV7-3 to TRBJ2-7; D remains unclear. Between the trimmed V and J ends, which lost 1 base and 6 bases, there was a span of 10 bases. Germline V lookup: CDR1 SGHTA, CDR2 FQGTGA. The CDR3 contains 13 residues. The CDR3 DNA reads TGTGCCAGCAGCTTAATGAGTCTTTCCGAGCAGTACTTC. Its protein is CASSLMSLSEQYF.

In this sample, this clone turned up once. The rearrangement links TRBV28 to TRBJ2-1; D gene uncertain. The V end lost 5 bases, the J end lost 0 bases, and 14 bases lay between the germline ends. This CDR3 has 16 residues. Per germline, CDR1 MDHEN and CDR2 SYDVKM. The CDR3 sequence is CASSPRSRSSYNEQFF. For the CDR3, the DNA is TGTGCCAGCAGTCCTAGGTCGCGGAGCTCCTACAATGAGCAGTTCTTC. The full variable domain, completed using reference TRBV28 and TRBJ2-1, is DVKVTQSSRYLVKRTGEKVFLECVQDMDHENMFWYRQDPGLGLRLIYFSYDVKMKEKGDIPEGYSVSREKKERFSLILESASTNQTSMYLCASSPRSRSSYNEQFFGPGTRLTVL.

The DNA of the CDR3 is TGTGCCAGCAGCTTAGATCGAGCGGCTGAGCAGCAGTACTTC. This gives the protein CASSLDRAAEQQYF. The chain is built from TRBV11-1 and TRBJ2-7, with a possible D match to TRBD2 (5 bases). Germline CDR1 reads SGHAT; CDR2 reads FQDESV (reference sequence). The CDR3 covers 14 residues. Trimming pared 1 base from V and 8 bases from J, leaving 15 bases between. Full variable domain (rest looked up from reference TRBV11-1 and TRBJ2-7): EAEVAQSPRYKITEKSQAVAFWCDPISGHATLYWYRQILGQGPELLVQFQDESVVDDSQLPKDRFSAERLKGVDSTLKIQPAELGDSAMYLCASSLDRAAEQQYFGPGTRLTVT.

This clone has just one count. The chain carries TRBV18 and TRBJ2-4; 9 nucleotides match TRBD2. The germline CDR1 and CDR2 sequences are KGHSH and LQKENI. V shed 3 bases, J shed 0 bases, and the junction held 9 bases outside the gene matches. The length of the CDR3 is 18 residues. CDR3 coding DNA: TGTGCCAGCTCACCTCAGACTAGCGGAGCCCTAGCCAAAAACATTCAGTACTTC. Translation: CASSPQTSGALAKNIQYF. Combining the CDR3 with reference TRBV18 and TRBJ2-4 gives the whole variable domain NAGVMQNPRHLVRRRGQEARLRCSPMKGHSHVYWYRQLPEEGLKFMVYLQKENIIDESGMPKERFSAEFPKEGPSILRIQQVVRGDSAAYFCASSPQTSGALAKNIQYFGAGTRLSVL.

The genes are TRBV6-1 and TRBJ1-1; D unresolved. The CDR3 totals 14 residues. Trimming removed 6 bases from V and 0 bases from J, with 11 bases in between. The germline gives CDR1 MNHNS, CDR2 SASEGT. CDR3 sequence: CASRKATVNTEAFF. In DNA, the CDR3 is TGTGCCAGCAGGAAAGCGACGGTGAACACTGAAGCTTTCTTT.

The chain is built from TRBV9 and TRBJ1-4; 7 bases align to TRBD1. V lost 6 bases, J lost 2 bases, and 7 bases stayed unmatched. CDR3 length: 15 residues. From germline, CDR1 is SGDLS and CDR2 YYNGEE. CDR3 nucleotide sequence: TGTGCCAGCACCTCTACGACAGGGACTAATGAAAAACTGTTTTTT. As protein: CASTSTTGTNEKLFF.

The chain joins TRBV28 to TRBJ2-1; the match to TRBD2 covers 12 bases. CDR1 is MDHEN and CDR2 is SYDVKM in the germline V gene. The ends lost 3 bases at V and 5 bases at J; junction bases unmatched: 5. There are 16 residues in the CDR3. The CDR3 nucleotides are TGTGCCAGCAGTTTCCTACTAGCGGGAGGACACAATGAGCAGTTCTTC. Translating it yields CASSFLLAGGHNEQFF.

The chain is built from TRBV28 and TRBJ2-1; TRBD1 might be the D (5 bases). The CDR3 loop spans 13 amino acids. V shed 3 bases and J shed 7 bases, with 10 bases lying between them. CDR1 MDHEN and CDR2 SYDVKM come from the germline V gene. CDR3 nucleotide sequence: TGTGCCAGCAGTTTGCAGGGAAGGAATGAGCAGTTCTTC. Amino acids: CASSLQGRNEQFF.

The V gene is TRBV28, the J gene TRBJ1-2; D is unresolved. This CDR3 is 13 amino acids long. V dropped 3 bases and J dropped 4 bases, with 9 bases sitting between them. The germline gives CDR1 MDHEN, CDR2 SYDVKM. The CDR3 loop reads CASSFSLRYGYTF. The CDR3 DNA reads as TGTGCCAGCAGTTTTAGCCTTCGCTATGGCTACACCTTC.

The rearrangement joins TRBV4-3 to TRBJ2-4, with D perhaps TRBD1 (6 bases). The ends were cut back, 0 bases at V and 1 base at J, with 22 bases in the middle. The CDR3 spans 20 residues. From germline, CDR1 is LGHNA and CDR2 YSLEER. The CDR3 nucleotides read TGCGCCAGCAGCCAAGAAACGAGGGGGAGCGTGGCTTCGGCCAAAAACATTCAGTACTTC. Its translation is CASSQETRGSVASAKNIQYF.

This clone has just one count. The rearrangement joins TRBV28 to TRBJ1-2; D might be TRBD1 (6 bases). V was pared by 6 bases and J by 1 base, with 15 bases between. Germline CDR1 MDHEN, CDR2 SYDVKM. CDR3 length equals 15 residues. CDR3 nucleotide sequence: TGTGCCAGCAGGGAGAGAGGGGGAAATAACTATGGCTACACCTTC. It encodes CASRERGGNNYGYTF.

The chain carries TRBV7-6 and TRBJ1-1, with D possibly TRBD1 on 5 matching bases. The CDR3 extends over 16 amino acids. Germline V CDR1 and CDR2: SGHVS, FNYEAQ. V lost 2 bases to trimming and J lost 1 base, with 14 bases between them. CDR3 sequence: CASSLSGGVRNTEAFF. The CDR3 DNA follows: TGTGCCAGCAGCTTAAGCGGGGGAGTGAGGAACACTGAAGCTTTCTTT.